The rows below give T cell receptor beta chains drawn from one sample of a study of shared clonotypes between healthy human individuals. Here immunoSEQ multiplex PCR was the method, and the copy in TCRdb shows in-frame clones only, minus some. The repertoire consists of roughly 2 million clones, with 95% occurring once and the leading ten covering roughly 0.13%. The source material was naive CD4+ T cells sorted from blood. The receptor source for this set is a man in his late teens or twenties in good health. Both conserved end residues are part of each CDR3. The D gene is left open where the match is weak. Size is stated for part of the rows, as once, few or many counts, or as a class when the clone is expanded.

V,size,J,D,DNA,CDR3
TRBV27,.,TRBJ2-2,TRBD1,TGTGCCAGCAGTTTTTCCGGGACAGTGAACACCGGGGAGCTGTTTTTT,CASSFSGTVNTGELFF
TRBV29-1,.,TRBJ2-1,.,TGCAGCGTTGGGAGGTGGGGGGGCATGGATGAGCAGTTCTTC,CSVGRWGGMDEQFF
TRBV6-1,.,TRBJ2-7,.,TGTGCCAGCAGTGTTAGGGGGGTCGTAGACGAGCAGTACTTC,CASSVRGVVDEQYF
TRBV6-5,once,TRBJ2-2,.,TGTGCCAGCAGTTACCAGCAAGGCGGGGAGCTGTTTTTT,CASSYQQGGELFF
TRBV18,.,TRBJ1-1,.,TGTGCCAGCTCACCCGTATATGGTACGAACACTGAAGCTTTCTTT,CASSPVYGTNTEAFF
TRBV2,.,TRBJ1-5,.,TGTGCCAGCAGTGAAGTAAGGGCGCTCAATCAGCCCCAGCATTTT,CASSEVRALNQPQHF
TRBV9,.,TRBJ1-6,.,TGTGCCAGCAGCGGATCCGAGTTAGGGACGGAGTATAATTCACCCCTCCACTTT,CASSGSELGTEYNSPLHF
TRBV7-2,.,TRBJ2-1,.,TGTGCCAGCAGGCTCAGGGGAGCGGGATTCCCCTACAATGAGCAGTTCTTC,CASRLRGAGFPYNEQFF
TRBV6-1,.,TRBJ2-5,.,TGTGCCAGCAGTGAATCCAGGGGCGTAGGGACCCAGTACTTC,CASSESRGVGTQYF
TRBV18,.,TRBJ2-7,TRBD2,TGTGCCAGCTCACCAGGACTAGCGTCTATAGGCTACGAGCAGTACTTC,CASSPGLASIGYEQYF
TRBV28,.,TRBJ2-4,TRBD1,TGTGCCAGCAACGGGGTGGACAGGGCCAAAAACATTCAGTACTTC,CASNGVDRAKNIQYF
TRBV4-2,.,TRBJ1-5,.,TGTGCCCCCTGCCATCAGCCCCAGCATTTT,CAPCHQPQHF
TRBV19,.,TRBJ2-5,TRBD2,TGTGCCAGTAGTCCGGTAGCGGGAGTCAGGGCGACCCAGTACTTC,CASSPVAGVRATQYF
TRBV6-5,.,TRBJ1-6,.,TGTGCCAGCAGTTACTTCCGGGACGGAAATTCACCCCTCCACTTT,CASSYFRDGNSPLHF
TRBV28,.,TRBJ2-7,TRBD2,TGTGCCAGCAGTTCCAAGCGGGGGGTCCTAAGAGACGAGCAGTACTTC,CASSSKRGVLRDEQYF
TRBV5-1,.,TRBJ2-3,.,TGCGCCAGCAGCTTGCGGAAAGGGAACACAGATACGCAGTATTTT,CASSLRKGNTDTQYF
TRBV28,.,TRBJ2-7,.,TGTGCCACCGGACGGGGGTACGAGCAGTACTTC,CATGRGYEQYF
TRBV20-1,.,TRBJ2-1,.,TGCAGTGCTGAGGGCCTCAATGAGCAGTTCTTC,CSAEGLNEQFF
TRBV5-3,.,TRBJ2-3,TRBD1,TGTGCCAGAGGAGGTACGGACAGGAGGAACCCTACGCAGTATTTT,CARGGTDRRNPTQYF
TRBV2,.,TRBJ1-4,.,TGTGCCAGCAGTGGGCGAGGGGGTAATGAAAAACTGTTTTTT,CASSGRGGNEKLFF
TRBV6-1,.,TRBJ2-2,TRBD2,TGTGCCAGCAGAGCCGGGACTAGCGATACCGGGGAGCTGTTTTTT,CASRAGTSDTGELFF
TRBV5-1,once,TRBJ2-1,TRBD2,TGCGCCAGCAGCTCCGGGACTAGCGGCTACAATGAGCAGTTCTTC,CASSSGTSGYNEQFF
TRBV29-1,.,TRBJ1-1,.,TGCAGCGTTGAACCGGCCGCTGAAGCTTTCTTT,CSVEPAAEAFF
TRBV10-3,.,TRBJ2-5,TRBD2,TGTGCCACCCAAACAGGACTAGCGGGGGGCCAAGAGACCCAGTACTTC,CATQTGLAGGQETQYF
TRBV30,few,TRBJ1-2,.,TGTGCCTGGGCTGGGTCTAACTATGGCTACACCTTC,CAWAGSNYGYTF
TRBV28,.,TRBJ1-3,TRBD1,TGTGCCAGCAGTTCTAGGGACAGGGGTCACACCATATATTTT,CASSSRDRGHTIYF
TRBV20-1,.,TRBJ2-3,TRBD1,TGCTCCGGGACAGGTACAGATACGCAGTATTTT,CSGTGTDTQYF
TRBV6-5,.,TRBJ1-2,.,TGTGCCAGCAGATATGCGCCGCATGGCTACACCTTC,CASRYAPHGYTF
TRBV5-1,.,TRBJ2-1,.,TGCGCCAGCAGCCCTTCCCCCGGACAGACTTACAATGAGCAGTTCTTC,CASSPSPGQTYNEQFF
TRBV9,few,TRBJ1-1,.,TGTGCCAGCAGCGCCGTCCGGGGGACTGAAGCTTTCTTT,CASSAVRGTEAFF
TRBV6-5,.,TRBJ2-7,.,TGTGCCAGCAAATACGGGCGGGCCTACGAGCAGTACTTC,CASKYGRAYEQYF
TRBV9,once,TRBJ1-3,.,TGTGCCAGCAGCGGATGGACACCTGGAAACACCATATATTTT,CASSGWTPGNTIYF
TRBV7-2,.,TRBJ1-3,.,TGTGCCAGCAGCTTCAGTGGACGGTTTCCTCACTCTGGAAACACCATATATTTT,CASSFSGRFPHSGNTIYF
TRBV7-9,.,TRBJ2-3,.,TGTGCCAGCAGCTTAGAAGGGGGAGTCACAGATACGCAGTATTTT,CASSLEGGVTDTQYF
TRBV5-1,.,TRBJ2-3,.,TGCGCCAGCAGCGATACACATACGCAGTATTTT,CASSDTHTQYF
TRBV9,.,TRBJ1-4,.,TGTGCCAGCAGCCTATCAGGGTACACTAATGAAAAACTGTTTTTT,CASSLSGYTNEKLFF
TRBV7-2,once,TRBJ1-2,.,TGTGCCAGCAGCCTCCGGGACGTAGCACCCTATGGCTACACCTTC,CASSLRDVAPYGYTF
TRBV7-2,.,TRBJ2-5,.,TGTGCCAGCAGCTCCGACCTTGAGAAGTACTTC,CASSSDLEKYF
TRBV2,once,TRBJ2-1,.,TGTGCCAGCAGGGTTATAAATGAGCAGTTCTTC,CASRVINEQFF
TRBV5-1,.,TRBJ1-2,TRBD1,TGCGCCAGCAGCTTGGGAGGGACAGATATCTATGGCTACACCTTC,CASSLGGTDIYGYTF
TRBV11-2,.,TRBJ2-7,.,TGTGCCAGCAGCTTAGAAGACGGGAGATCCTACGAGCAGTACTTC,CASSLEDGRSYEQYF
TRBV2,once,TRBJ1-4,.,TGTGCCAGCACCTGGGGAGATGAAAAACTGTTTTTT,CASTWGDEKLFF
TRBV10-1,.,TRBJ2-3,TRBD2,TGCGCCAGCAGTGAGGCTAGCGGGGGGGCTTCAGATACGCAGTATTTT,CASSEASGGASDTQYF
TRBV10-1,.,TRBJ1-1,.,TGCGCCAGCAGTTGGCGGGGGGATCGGGCTGAAGCTTTCTTT,CASSWRGDRAEAFF
TRBV19,.,TRBJ1-1,.,TGTGCCAGTAGTCTTGAGATGAACACTGAAGCTTTCTTT,CASSLEMNTEAFF
TRBV6-1,.,TRBJ2-1,TRBD1,TGTGCCAGCAGTGTCGCCGGGACAGGGGCGTACAATGAGCAGTTCTTC,CASSVAGTGAYNEQFF
TRBV6-5,.,TRBJ2-5,.,TGTGCCAGCAGGGGGCCCTTGCTCGGGGAGACCCAGTACTTC,CASRGPLLGETQYF
TRBV25-1,.,TRBJ2-3,.,TGTGCCAGTAGATCCCTGGGCACAGATACGCAGTATTTT,CASRSLGTDTQYF
TRBV19,.,TRBJ2-7,TRBD1,TGTGCCAGTAGTTCCGGACAGGGCACCGAGCAGTACTTC,CASSSGQGTEQYF
TRBV27,.,TRBJ2-7,.,TGTGCCAGCAGTTTTCGCTCTTCCTACGAGCAGTACTTC,CASSFRSSYEQYF
TRBV6-1,.,TRBJ1-2,TRBD1,TGTGCCAGCAGTGACAGGGGGCTCGGCAATGGCTACACCTTC,CASSDRGLGNGYTF
TRBV11-2,.,TRBJ1-4,.,TGTGCCAGCACCAACGACAGCCTGCGTGAAAAACTGTTTTTT,CASTNDSLREKLFF
TRBV5-4,.,TRBJ2-3,TRBD2,TGTGCCAGCAGCTCGCCTCCGGGAGGGTTTAGCACAGATACGCAGTATTTT,CASSSPPGGFSTDTQYF
TRBV6-1,.,TRBJ1-2,.,TGTGCCAGCTCCCCCGGGAGGGCACCTAACTATGGCTACACCTTC,CASSPGRAPNYGYTF
TRBV19,.,TRBJ1-3,.,TGTGCCAGTAGACCGACAGAACTCTCTGGAAACACCATATATTTT,CASRPTELSGNTIYF